This T cell receptor beta chain was captured in a study of T cells in Graves' hyperthyroidism and ophthalmopathy. The TCR beta CDR3 regions underwent amplification using RNA transcripts as the source. RT-PCR in the first round (using the HTBI primer set) targeted the TCR CDR3. Using its own MiXCR run on the multiplex PCR reads, TCRdb lists one record per CDR3 protein. The sample consists of roughly 500,000 distinct CDR3 sequences, less than 25% of them appearing once. CDR3 length: 15 residues. V was pared by 0 bases and J by 3 bases, with 10 bases between. This clonotype was counted many times. Its matching antigen is unknown. In making diagnoses, clinical symptoms, serum thyroxine and TRAb, thyroid ultrasound and orbital computed tomography were all used. Overall study results and limits: Most expanded thyroid clonotypes above 0.001 also appeared in blood. Ophthalmopathy, as predicted by the model, came a median around 7 months after the prediction.

Sequencing was performed on blood. This TCR was sampled from a woman in her 70s with Graves' ophthalmopathy. V is TRBV12-3 or TRBV12-4 and J is TRBJ2-3; a weak D match, TRBD2 (5 bases). Here the CDR3 reads CASSLAGVRTDTQYF. The CDR3, as DNA: TGTGCCAGCAGTTTAGCCGGGGTTAGGACAGATACGCAGTATTTT.